The 32 T cell receptor beta chains below were found in one sample sequenced in a study of cytotoxic CD8 clonotypes in ibrutinib-treated CLL. Sequencing used immunoSEQ multiplex PCR; TCRdb keeps in-frame clones, though not all of them. Altogether fewer than 300,000 clones are present, about 72% being singletons, with the ten largest covering roughly 5.7%. The source was PBMCs, collected at disease progression, from a patient treated with ibrutinib. These receptors were taken from a human donor with chronic lymphocytic leukemia.

This clone was counted a few times. The CDR3: CASSPYGGTSNQPQHF. CDR3 nucleotides: TGTGCCAGCTCACCATACGGAGGGACAAGCAATCAGCCCCAGCATTTT. The chain joins TRBV18 to TRBJ1-5, with a possible D match to TRBD1 (6 bases). The V end lost 2 bases, the J end lost 1 base, and 12 bases lay between the germline ends. The CDR3 length is 16 residues. Germline V gives CDR1 KGHSH, CDR2 LQKENI.

This chain uses TRBV5-1 with TRBJ2-3; TRBD2 agrees at 11 bases. V shed 5 bases and J 0 bases; nucleotides not matched to a gene: 8. Germline V gene lookup returns CDR1 SGHRS and CDR2 YFSETQ. This CDR3 is 17 amino acids long. For the CDR3, the DNA is TGCGCCAGCAGGGTCCTAGCGGGGGGCCATAGCACAGATACGCAGTATTTT. It yields the protein CASRVLAGGHSTDTQYF.

The chain employs TRBV5-4 and TRBJ1-2, with 9 bases fitting TRBD1. V dropped 2 bases and J dropped 6; count of bases not matched to a gene: 5. The CDR3 loop spans 14 amino acids. CDR1 and CDR2 from the germline V gene are SGHNT and YYREEE (reference sequence). CDR3 residues: CASSLGTGLNGYTF. Written as DNA, the CDR3 is TGTGCCAGCAGCTTAGGGACAGGGTTGAATGGCTACACCTTC.

This clone was counted only a few times. The chain employs TRBV19 and TRBJ2-5; 7 bases are shared with TRBD1. Trimming cost V 5 bases and J 4 bases; bases outside gene matches: 10. Per the germline V gene, CDR1 is LNHDA and CDR2 is SQIVND (reference sequence). There are 15 residues in the CDR3. The CDR3 nucleotides are TGTGCCAGTAGTGCCGCCAGACAGGGCCCAGAGACCCAGTACTTC. Its translation: CASSAARQGPETQYF.

The chain joins TRBV5-6 to TRBJ2-1; 15 bases fit TRBD2. The J segment lost 5 bases and the V segment lost 4 bases, leaving 4 bases of the junction unmatched. Germline V gene data show CDR1 as SGHDT and CDR2 as YYEEEE. This CDR3 has 16 amino acids. The CDR3 DNA follows: TGTGCCAGCAGCCCGAGGACTAGCGGGAGGGACAATGAGCAGTTCTTC. This sequence encodes CASSPRTSGRDNEQFF.

This clone was seen a handful of times. The J gene is TRBJ1-1, the V gene TRBV5-4; no firm D call. From germline, CDR1 is SGHNT and CDR2 YYREEE (reference sequence). This CDR3 contains 14 residues. V lost 4 bases to trimming and J lost 7 bases, with 17 bases between them. The CDR3 nucleotides are TGTGCCAGCAGCCAAATGAGGGTCCCATATGAAGCTTTCTTT. The encoded protein is CASSQMRVPYEAFF.

This chain joins TRBV29-1 and TRBJ2-1, with 12 bases fitting TRBD2. Unmatched junction bases numbered 6, after V lost 2 bases and J lost 7 bases. The length of the CDR3 is 15 residues. Looked up from germline, CDR1 is SQVTM and CDR2 is ANQGSEA. As DNA, the CDR3 is TGCAGCGTTGAATCCAGACTAGCGGGGGTAAATGAGCAGTTCTTC. It encodes CSVESRLAGVNEQFF.

This clone was counted only a few times. J is TRBJ1-3 and V is TRBV18; D perhaps matches TRBD1 (5 bases). Germline V gives CDR1 KGHSH, CDR2 LQKENI. V shed 5 bases and J shed 4 bases, with 18 bases lying between them. The length of the CDR3 is 16 residues. CDR3 region: CASSTTVGLLGNTIYF. In DNA, the CDR3 is TGTGCCAGCTCAACGACAGTGGGTCTCTTAGGAAACACCATATATTTT. Complete variable domain (other parts from reference TRBV18 and TRBJ1-3): NAGVMQNPRHLVRRRGQEARLRCSPMKGHSHVYWYRQLPEEGLKFMVYLQKENIIDESGMPKERFSAEFPKEGPSILRIQQVVRGDSAAYFCASSTTVGLLGNTIYFGEGSWLTVV.

V and J are TRBV7-2 and TRBJ2-3; 14 bases are a match to TRBD2. The germline V gene has CDR1 SGHTA and CDR2 FQGNSA. CDR3 length equals 18 residues. V lost 3 bases to trimming and J lost 6 bases; unmatched junction nucleotides: 11. The CDR3 coding sequence is TGTGCCAGCAGCTTCTCAACCGGGACTAGCGGGGGCCGGGATACGCAGTATTTT. Encoded protein: CASSFSTGTSGGRDTQYF.

The chain carries TRBV7-2 and TRBJ2-7; 11 bases are a match to TRBD2. Trimming removed 3 bases from V and 4 bases from J; junction bases left unmatched: 2. The CDR3 sequence is 14 residues long. Germline CDR1 and CDR2: SGHTA and FQGNSA. CDR3 loop: CASSFGLAGYEQYF. The CDR3 DNA sequence: TGTGCCAGCAGCTTCGGACTAGCGGGTTACGAGCAGTACTTC.

The chain combines TRBV4-3 with TRBJ2-7; D unresolved. This CDR3 is built from 16 residues. V lost 1 base, J lost 0 bases, and 13 bases lay in between. Germline CDR1 LGHNA, CDR2 YSLEER. Here the CDR3 reads CASSQGSSPFSYEQYF. The CDR3 coding sequence is TGCGCCAGCAGCCAAGGAAGTAGTCCATTCTCCTACGAGCAGTACTTC.

The genes are TRBV20-1 and TRBJ2-7; D ambiguous. V was clipped by 1 base and J by 13 bases, with 14 bases between them. The CDR3 has 11 residues. Germline V gene lookup returns CDR1 DFQATT and CDR2 SNEGSKA (reference sequence). In DNA form, the CDR3 reads TGCAGTGCTAGAGGTGACACGGTACGTTACTTC. Residues: CSARGDTVRYF.

The chain couples TRBV29-1 to TRBJ2-2; D ambiguous. Trimming took off 4 bases at V and 3 bases at J, with 6 bases between the two ends. This CDR3 is 12 amino acids long. The V gene's germline CDR1 is SQVTM and CDR2 ANQGSEA. The CDR3 DNA sequence: TGCAGCGTTGTGGGATACACCGGGGAGCTGTTTTTT. It codes for CSVVGYTGELFF.

This clone was seen only a few times. The sample has other DNA sequences that encode this CDR3 too. The chain couples TRBV19 to TRBJ1-5; D unclear. V was shortened by 6 bases and J by 0 bases, with 12 bases between the two germline ends. The CDR3 consists of 15 residues. From germline, CDR1 is LNHDA and CDR2 SQIVND (reference sequence). The DNA of the CDR3 is TGTGCCAGTAGCTGGACGGGTTATAGCAATCAGCCCCAGCATTTT. Encoded protein: CASSWTGYSNQPQHF.

V is TRBV4-1 and J is TRBJ1-2, with a weak D call TRBD1 (5 bases). Germline V lookup: CDR1 MGHRA, CDR2 YSYEKL. This CDR3 contains 14 residues. V was clipped by 4 bases and J by 7 bases, with 16 bases between them. This CDR3 reads CASSPEEGRFGYTF. DNA for the CDR3: TGCGCCAGCAGCCCCGAAGAGGGGCGATTTGGCTACACCTTC.

The chain combines TRBV29-1 with TRBJ1-2, with D possibly being TRBD1 (6 bases). The CDR3 spans 14 residues. The V gene's germline CDR1 is SQVTM and CDR2 ANQGSEA. The ends were cut back, 3 bases at V and 6 bases at J, with 17 bases in the middle. This chain's CDR3 is CSVENREGRNGYTF. Written as DNA, the CDR3 is TGCAGCGTTGAGAACAGGGAGGGGCGGAATGGCTACACCTTC.

This chain links TRBV19 with TRBJ1-6; D ambiguous. Germline V CDR1 and CDR2: LNHDA, SQIVND (reference sequence). The germline V and J ends were trimmed by 3 bases and 0 bases, with 12 bases remaining between them. The CDR3 length is 17 residues. In DNA form, the CDR3 reads TGTGCCAGTAGTATTTATAGGGCCAGCTCCTATAATTCACCCCTCCACTTT. Its protein product is CASSIYRASSYNSPLHF.

The sample holds a few counts of this clone. V usage is TRBV5-1 and J usage is TRBJ2-7, with a tentative D call TRBD1 (6 bases). Trimming shortened V by 0 bases and J by 2 bases, and 12 bases separated the two germline ends. The CDR3 consists of 15 residues. Looked up from germline, CDR1 is SGHRS and CDR2 is YFSETQ. The CDR3 nucleotides are TGCGCCAGCAGCTTGGGAACAGGGTTGGCCTACGAGCAGTACTTC. It translates to CASSLGTGLAYEQYF. Full variable domain (remainder filled in from reference TRBV5-1 and TRBJ2-7): KAGVTQTPRYLIKTRGQQVTLSCSPISGHRSVSWYQQTPGQGLQFLFEYFSETQRNKGNFPGRFSGRQFSNSRSEMNVSTLELGDSALYLCASSLGTGLAYEQYFGPGTRLTVT.

The chain combines TRBV27 with TRBJ2-3; D uncertain. V gave up 6 bases and J gave up 4 bases, with 14 bases separating them. Germline CDR1 MNHEY, CDR2 SMNVEV (reference sequence). CDR3 length: 14 amino acids. CDR3 loop: CASSPRPWSDTQYF. CDR3 DNA sequence: TGTGCCAGCAGCCCCCGGCCTTGGTCAGATACGCAGTATTTT.

J is TRBJ2-3 and V is TRBV11-2; D remains unclear. Germline loops: CDR1 SGHAT, CDR2 FQNNGV. Trimming pared 0 bases from V and 1 base from J, leaving 11 bases between. This CDR3 has 16 residues. CDR3 sequence (DNA): TGTGCCAGCAGCTTAGACGGGTTCCGCGGCACAGATACGCAGTATTTT. Translation gives CASSLDGFRGTDTQYF.

The genes are TRBV7-3 and TRBJ2-2; D gene ambiguous. The V end was cut by 5 bases, the J end by 5 bases, with 18 bases between. Germline V CDR1 and CDR2: SGHTA, FQGTGA. CDR3 length equals 16 residues. The CDR3 is CASSLLDMGSTGELFF. CDR3 sequence (DNA): TGTGCCAGCAGCCTTCTCGATATGGGAAGTACCGGGGAGCTGTTTTTT.

The genes are TRBV5-1 and TRBJ2-7; possibly TRBD2 for D (5 bases). Trimming removed 4 bases from V and 0 bases from J, with 11 bases in between. Germline V CDR1 and CDR2: SGHRS, YFSETQ. The CDR3 runs to 14 residues. CDR3 sequence reads: CASSTDTSSYEQYF. DNA of the CDR3: TGCGCCAGCAGCACCGACACTAGCTCCTACGAGCAGTACTTC. Filled out from reference TRBV5-1 and TRBJ2-7, the complete variable domain reads KAGVTQTPRYLIKTRGQQVTLSCSPISGHRSVSWYQQTPGQGLQFLFEYFSETQRNKGNFPGRFSGRQFSNSRSEMNVSTLELGDSALYLCASSTDTSSYEQYFGPGTRLTVT.

This clone was seen a few times. CDR3 coding DNA: TGCGCCAGCAGCCGCTCGGGGATGAACACTGAAGCTTTCTTT. Protein sequence: CASSRSGMNTEAFF. The genes are TRBV10-1 and TRBJ1-1; D not certain. The CDR3 totals 14 residues. Germline lookup yields CDR1 WNHNN and CDR2 SYGVQD (reference sequence). Deletions cut 6 bases from V and 0 bases from J, with 11 bases between.

This clone was observed once. This chain joins TRBV7-2 and TRBJ2-3; 13 bases map to TRBD2. J lost 2 bases, V lost 1 base, and 6 bases had no gene match. Germline V gene data show CDR1 as SGHTA and CDR2 as FQGNSA. CDR3 size: 18 residues. Here the CDR3 DNA reads TGTGCCAGCAGCTTAGTGTCGGGACTAGCGGGATACACAGATACGCAGTATTTT. Protein sequence: CASSLVSGLAGYTDTQYF.

This clone was observed a few times. The gene calls are TRBV5-6 and TRBJ2-7; D is perhaps TRBD1 (6 bases). Germline CDR1 SGHDT, CDR2 YYEEEE. V lost 3 bases, J lost 4 bases, and 8 bases lay in between. The CDR3 length is 12 residues. This CDR3 reads CASSSDSYEQYF. Here the CDR3 DNA reads TGTGCCAGCAGCTCGGACAGTTACGAGCAGTACTTC.

The genes are TRBV27 and TRBJ2-7; a possible D gene is TRBD2 (5 bases). The CDR3 extends over 11 amino acids. Germline values: CDR1 MNHEY, CDR2 SMNVEV (reference sequence). Between the trimmed V and J ends, which lost 7 bases and 6 bases, there was a span of 10 bases. The CDR3 region has the DNA TGTGCCAGCAAACGAGGACTCGAGCAGTACTTC. Protein sequence: CASKRGLEQYF.

This chain connects TRBV4-2 to TRBJ2-3; either TRBD1 or TRBD2 may supply D (6 bases each). The CDR3 is 20 amino acids. Germline CDR1 is LGHNA and CDR2 is YNFKEQ. The V gene lost 0 bases and the J gene lost 6 bases, with 28 bases spanning the gap. Written as DNA, the CDR3 is TGTGCCAGCAGCCAAGAGGAGGGGGACTTTGGTAGCTCTCCAAGTGATACGCAGTATTTT. This codes for CASSQEEGDFGSSPSDTQYF.

The rearrangement links TRBV6-5 to TRBJ1-2; 7 bases map to TRBD1. After removal of 5 bases from V and 4 bases from J, the junction contained 7 bases not matched to a gene. Germline V gene lookup returns CDR1 MNHEY and CDR2 SVGAGI. The CDR3 is made up of 14 amino acids. The CDR3 nucleotides are TGTGCCAGCAGTCCGACAGGGAACACCTATGGCTACACCTTC. This translates into CASSPTGNTYGYTF.

V and J are TRBV18 and TRBJ2-7; D is ambiguous. The CDR3 extends over 12 amino acids. CDR1 and CDR2 from the germline V gene are KGHSH and LQKENI. The CDR3 protein is CATAVSLYEQYF. Here the CDR3 DNA reads TGTGCTACCGCGGTGAGTCTTTACGAGCAGTACTTC. Combining the CDR3 with reference TRBV18 and TRBJ2-7 gives the whole variable domain NAGVMQNPRHLVRRRGQEARLRCSPMKGHSHVYWYRQLPEEGLKFMVYLQKENIIDESGMPKERFSAEFPKEGPSILRIQQVVRGDSAAYFCATAVSLYEQYFGPGTRLTVT.

The rearrangement links TRBV25-1 to TRBJ1-2; D is unresolved. This CDR3 is built from 14 residues. The V end was cut by 4 bases, the J end by 3 bases, with 12 bases between. The germline gives CDR1 MGHDK, CDR2 SYGVNS. The CDR3 nucleotides read TGTGCCAGCAGTGTGGCAGGTGGGGACTATGGCTACACCTTC. Translated, it gives CASSVAGGDYGYTF.

The chain links TRBV13 to TRBJ2-3; D not resolved. The CDR3 totals 13 residues. V lost 5 bases and J 2 bases, leaving 8 bases between the germline ends. Germline V CDR1 and CDR2: PRHDT, FYEKMQ (reference sequence). Written as DNA, the CDR3 is TGTGCCAGCAGCCAACCCCCCACAGATACGCAGTATTTT. Translation: CASSQPPTDTQYF. The full variable domain, completed using reference TRBV13 and TRBJ2-3, is AAGVIQSPRHLIKEKRETATLKCYPIPRHDTVYWYQQGPGQDPQFLISFYEKMQSDKGSIPDRFSAQQFSDYHSELNMSSLELGDSALYFCASSQPPTDTQYFGPGTRLTVL.

This clone was seen a few times. The J gene is TRBJ1-2, the V gene TRBV19; tentative D call: TRBD1 (6 bases). The CDR3 contains 14 residues. The V gene lost 7 bases and the J gene lost 0 bases, with 12 bases spanning the gap. CDR1 LNHDA and CDR2 SQIVND come from the germline V gene (reference sequence). The CDR3 spells CASIPGQANYGYTF. CDR3 sequence (DNA): TGTGCCAGTATCCCGGGACAAGCTAACTATGGCTACACCTTC. Drawing the rest from reference TRBV19 and TRBJ1-2, the complete variable domain is DGGITQSPKYLFRKEGQNVTLSCEQNLNHDAMYWYRQDPGQGLRLIYYSQIVNDFQKGDIAEGYSVSREKKESFPLTVTSAQKNPTAFYLCASIPGQANYGYTFGSGTRLTVV.